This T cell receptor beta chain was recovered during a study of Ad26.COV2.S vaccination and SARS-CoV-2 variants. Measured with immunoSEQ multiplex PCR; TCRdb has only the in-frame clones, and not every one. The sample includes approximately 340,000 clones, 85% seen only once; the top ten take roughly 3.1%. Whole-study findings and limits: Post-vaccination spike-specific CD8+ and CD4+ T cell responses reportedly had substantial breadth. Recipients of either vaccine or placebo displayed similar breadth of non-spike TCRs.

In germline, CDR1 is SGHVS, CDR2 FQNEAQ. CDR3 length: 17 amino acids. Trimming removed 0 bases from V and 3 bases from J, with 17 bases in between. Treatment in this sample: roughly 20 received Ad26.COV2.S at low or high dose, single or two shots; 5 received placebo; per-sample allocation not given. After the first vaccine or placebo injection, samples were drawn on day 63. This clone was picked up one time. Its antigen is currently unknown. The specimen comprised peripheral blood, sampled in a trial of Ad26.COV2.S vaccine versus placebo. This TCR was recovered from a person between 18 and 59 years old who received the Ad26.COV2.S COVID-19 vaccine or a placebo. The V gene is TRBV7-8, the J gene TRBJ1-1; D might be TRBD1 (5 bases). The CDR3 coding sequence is TGTGCCAGCAGCTTAGCCGTCGGTCCGGGGGGGTACACTGAAGCTTTCTTT. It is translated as CASSLAVGPGGYTEAFF.